Listed here are 12 T cell receptor beta chains from one sample, sequenced in a study of cytomegalovirus exposure and HLA in healthy donors. It was with 60 Vbeta and 13 Jbeta primers that the PCR ran. TCRdb keeps only in-frame clones here, not all; method: immunoSEQ multiplex PCR. This sample carries about 140,000 clones, more than 60% of them seen once, and the ten largest clones take 1.5% to 2%. The specimen was PBMCs. These receptors were collected from a female donor in good health and CMV-seronegative.

This chain links TRBV2 with TRBJ2-5; TRBD2 is a possible D gene (5 bases). The CDR3 has 15 residues. The germline V gene encodes CDR1 SNHLY and CDR2 FYNNEI. V lost 7 bases and J 2 bases, leaving 17 bases between the germline ends. Here the CDR3 DNA reads TGTGCCAGCATCCCAAAGGAGAGGGATCAAGAGACCCAGTACTTC. This encodes CASIPKERDQETQYF.

The chain joins TRBV5-1 to TRBJ1-3; D may be TRBD1 (6 bases). There are 16 residues in the CDR3. Germline V gene data show CDR1 as SGHRS and CDR2 as YFSETQ. V was clipped by 0 bases and J by 3 bases, with 13 bases between them. The CDR3 is CASSLAGGTFGNTIYF. The CDR3 region has the DNA TGCGCCAGCAGCTTGGCCGGTGGGACATTTGGAAACACCATATATTTT.

The rearrangement uses TRBV27 and TRBJ2-1; 8 bases are shared with TRBD2. The CDR3 has 15 amino acids. Trimming took 3 bases from V and 8 from J; bases not matched to a gene: 9. CDR1 and CDR2 (germline): MNHEY, SMNVEV (reference sequence). In DNA, the CDR3 is TGTGCCAGCAGTTTGATAGGGACTAGTCTCGATGAGCAGTTCTTC. Translating it yields CASSLIGTSLDEQFF.

The genes are TRBV7-6 and TRBJ2-3; 9 nucleotides align to TRBD1. CDR1 and CDR2 from the germline V gene are SGHVS and FNYEAQ. V gave up 5 bases and J gave up 7 bases; unmatched junction bases: 7. The length of the CDR3 is 14 residues. Written as DNA, the CDR3 is TGTGCCAGCAGCGCAACGGGACAGGGCCATACGCAGTATTTT. Protein sequence: CASSATGQGHTQYF.

This rearrangement joins TRBV2 to TRBJ1-1; D is uncertain. Trimming took 3 bases from V and 0 from J, leaving 14 bases between them. Germline CDR1 SNHLY, CDR2 FYNNEI. This CDR3 is built from 16 residues. Here the CDR3 DNA reads TGTGCCAGCAGTGATCTGCAGTCCCGAATGAACACTGAAGCTTTCTTT. Its translation is CASSDLQSRMNTEAFF.

The chain has TRBV4-1 and TRBJ2-3; weak D call: TRBD2 (5 bases). CDR1 is MGHRA and CDR2 is YSYEKL in the germline V gene. The CDR3 consists of 15 residues. V shed 0 bases and J shed 3 bases, with 10 bases lying between them. The CDR3 DNA sequence: TGCGCCAGCAGCCAAGAATCACGAGGGACAGATACGCAGTATTTT. It encodes CASSQESRGTDTQYF.

The genes are TRBV2 and TRBJ1-2; tentative D call: TRBD1 (6 bases). V lost 8 bases to trimming and J lost 3 bases, with 13 bases between them. From germline, CDR1 is SNHLY and CDR2 FYNNEI. The CDR3 has 13 residues. CDR3: CASRGGRDYGYTF. In DNA, the CDR3 is TGTGCCAGCCGTGGGGGGCGCGACTATGGCTACACCTTC.

The chain recombines TRBV7-6 with TRBJ1-3; possibly TRBD1 for D (6 bases). This CDR3 contains 17 residues. Trimming took off 2 bases at V and 1 base at J, with 15 bases between the two ends. The germline V gene encodes CDR1 SGHVS and CDR2 FNYEAQ. The CDR3, as DNA: TGTGCCAGCAGCTTAAGGGGGGGCTTGCGGTCTGGAAACACCATATATTTT. Protein: CASSLRGGLRSGNTIYF.

This chain joins TRBV11-3 and TRBJ2-1, with TRBD1 as a possible D gene (5 bases). This CDR3 comprises 13 residues. Trimming took 1 base from V and 4 from J, leaving 5 bases between them. CDR1 and CDR2 from the germline V gene are SGHNT and YENEEA. DNA for the CDR3: TGTGCCAGCAGCTTAGGACAGTACAATGAGCAGTTCTTC. Its protein product is CASSLGQYNEQFF.

J is TRBJ1-6 and V is TRBV2; 10 bases are a match to TRBD1. CDR3 size: 17 residues. V shed 4 bases, J shed 10 bases, and the junction held 13 bases outside the gene matches. Germline V gene data show CDR1 as SNHLY and CDR2 as FYNNEI. The CDR3 spells CASSARTPTGGGSPLHF. The CDR3 DNA reads as TGTGCCAGCAGTGCTCGAACCCCGACAGGGGGCGGCTCACCCCTCCACTTT.

Details on this clone: An end of the junction differs from the germline gene, which may be a read error. This chain joins TRBV19 and TRBJ2-1; 12 nucleotides align to TRBD2. This CDR3 has 14 amino acids. Germline assignment: CDR1 LNHDA and CDR2 SQIVND (reference sequence). The CDR3 DNA reads TGTGCCAGTGGACTAGCGGGGAGCTACGATGAGCAGTTCTTC. Translating gives CASGLAGSYDEQFF.

CDR3 nucleotide sequence: TGTGCCAGCAGCACTAGCGGGGGGGCGACCGGGGAGCTGTTTTTT. This gives the protein CASSTSGGATGELFF. The chain couples TRBV6-4 to TRBJ2-2; the match to TRBD2 covers 13 bases. This CDR3 has 15 residues. Germline trimming cut 6 bases from V and 5 bases from J; bases unmatched to any gene: 3. Germline V gene sequence: CDR1 MRHNA, CDR2 SNTAGT.